The sequence of this T cell receptor (beta chain) was determined in a study of blood T cell repertoires in COVID-19. The assay was immunoSEQ multiplex PCR, and TCRdb's table has in-frame clones only and misses some. The table shows some 270,000 clones, with 89% occurring only once. The specimen sequenced was peripheral blood. This sequence was found in a man aged 50-59 years with acute or convalescent COVID-19.

CDR3 region: CASSLVKGGIAYEQYF. In DNA form, the CDR3 reads TGTGCCAGCAGCTTAGTTAAGGGAGGAATTGCCTACGAGCAGTACTTC. This chain uses TRBV7-9 with TRBJ2-7, with a weak D call TRBD2 (6 bases). V was cut by 1 base and J by 2 bases, with 15 bases left in between. This CDR3 is built from 16 residues. Germline-derived CDR1 and CDR2 are SEHNR and FQNEAQ (reference sequence).